This T cell receptor (beta chain) was captured by sequencing in a study of fetal regulatory T cell absence and autoimmunity. At the level of the study: Without clinical diabetes, IPEX patients showed exocrine pancreas autoimmunity.

Study-level results: TRB gene family usage was broadly similar in cord blood and pancreas. Compared with cord blood, pancreas showed oligoclonal TCR enrichment, some clones over 90-fold. In IPEX syndrome, oligoclonal enrichment was read as supporting prenatal antigen-driven autoimmunity in the pancreas.

This table comes from immunoSEQ multiplex PCR, and its TCRdb copy is limited to in-frame clones, with some not included. In the table there are about 95,000 clones, roughly 70% of which are singletons. With respect to this clone: No antigen is known for it.

The CDR3 spans 16 residues. Germline values: CDR1 LNHDA, CDR2 SQIVND (reference sequence). V was trimmed by 5 bases and J by 4 bases, leaving 20 bases between them. The sample taken for sequencing was pancreas tissue. The V gene is TRBV19, the J gene TRBJ1-2, with D perhaps matching TRBD1 (6 bases). The sequence came from a male donor with IPEX syndrome. CDR3 sequence reads: CASSPSINRVGYGYTF. DNA of the CDR3: TGTGCCAGTAGTCCCTCAATAAACAGGGTGGGCTATGGCTACACCTTC.